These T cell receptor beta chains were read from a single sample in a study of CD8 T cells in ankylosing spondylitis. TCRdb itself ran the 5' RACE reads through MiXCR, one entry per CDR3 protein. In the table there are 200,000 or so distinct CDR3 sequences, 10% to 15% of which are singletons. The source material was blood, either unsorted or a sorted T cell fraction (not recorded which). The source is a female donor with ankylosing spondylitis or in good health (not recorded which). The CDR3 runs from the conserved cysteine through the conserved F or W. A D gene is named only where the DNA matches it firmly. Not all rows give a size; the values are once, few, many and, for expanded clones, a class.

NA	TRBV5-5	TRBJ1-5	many	TGTGCCAGCAGCTTGACGGGGGCGAGCAATCAGCCCCAGCATTTT	CASSLTGASNQPQHF
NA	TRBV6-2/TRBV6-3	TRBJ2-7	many	TGTGCCAGCAGTTACTCCGGGACCGGAGTTCCCGAGCAGTACTTC	CASSYSGTGVPEQYF
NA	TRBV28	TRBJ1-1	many	TGTGCCAGCAGTTTACCAGGGGCGTCGGGCACTGAAGCTTTCTTT	CASSLPGASGTEAFF
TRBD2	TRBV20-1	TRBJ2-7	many	TGCAGTGCTAGGGGGGGGGTTCGCGAGCAGTACTTC	CSARGGVREQYF
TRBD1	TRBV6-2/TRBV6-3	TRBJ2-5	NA	TGTGCCAGCAGTCCAACGGGACAGATGGAGACCCAGTACTTC	CASSPTGQMETQYF
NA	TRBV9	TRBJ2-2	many	TGTGCCAGCAGCCCCTTCGACGGCCTCAACACCGGGGAGCTGTTTTTT	CASSPFDGLNTGELFF
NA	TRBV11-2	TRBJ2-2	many	TGTGCCAGCACCGACAGGTTGAACACCGGGGAGCTGTTTTTT	CASTDRLNTGELFF
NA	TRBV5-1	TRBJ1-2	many	TGCGCCAGCAGCCCCTACGAAGGGACAACTAACTATGGCTACACCTTC	CASSPYEGTTNYGYTF
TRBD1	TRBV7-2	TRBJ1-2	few	TGTGCCAGCAGCTTAGCACGGACAGGGGAAGGCGGCTACACCTTC	CASSLARTGEGGYTF
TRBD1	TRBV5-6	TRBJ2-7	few	TGTGCCAGCAGCCTACAGGGGGCGCGATACGAGCAGTACTTC	CASSLQGARYEQYF
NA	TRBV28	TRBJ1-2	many	TGTGCCAGCAGTGTAAGGACATCTAACTATGGCTACACCTTC	CASSVRTSNYGYTF
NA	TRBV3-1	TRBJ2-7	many	TGTGCCAGCAGTAGGACTAACTACGAGCAGTACTTC	CASSRTNYEQYF
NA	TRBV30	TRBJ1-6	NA	TGTGCCTGGAGGGACACTCTCGGTTCACCCCTCCACTTT	CAWRDTLGSPLHF
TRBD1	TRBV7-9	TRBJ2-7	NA	TGTGCCAGCAGCCTAAGGGGACAGGGGCGTTACGAGCAGTACTTC	CASSLRGQGRYEQYF
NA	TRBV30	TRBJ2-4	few	TGTGCCTGGAGTGTGGGCAGAAACATTCAGTACTTC	CAWSVGRNIQYF
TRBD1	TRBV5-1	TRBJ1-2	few	TGCGCCAGCAGCTTGTCGTCGGGGGACAGGTCCTATGGCTACACCTTC	CASSLSSGDRSYGYTF
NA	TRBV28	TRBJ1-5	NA	TGTGCCTGGGGCGGAGGGGCAGGGCAGCCCCAGCATTTT	CAWGGGAGQPQHF
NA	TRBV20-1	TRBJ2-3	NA	TGCAGTGCTAGTATCGGTCTCCGCACAGATACGCAGTATTTT	CSASIGLRTDTQYF
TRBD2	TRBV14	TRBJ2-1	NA	TGTGCCAGCAGCCAAAAATCAAAATCGGCGGGGGACCTCGGGAATGAGCAGTTCTTC	CASSQKSKSAGDLGNEQFF
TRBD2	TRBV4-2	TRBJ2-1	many	TGTGCCAGCAGCCACGTCGGACTAGCGGGAGATAATAATGAGCAGTTCTTC	CASSHVGLAGDNNEQFF
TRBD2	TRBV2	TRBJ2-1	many	TGTGCCAGCAGTCCAGTAGCGGGAGAGGCCTACAATGAGCAGTTCTTC	CASSPVAGEAYNEQFF
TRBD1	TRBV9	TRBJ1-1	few	TGTGCCAGCAGCATATCCACAGGGGGCACTGAAGCTTTCTTT	CASSISTGGTEAFF
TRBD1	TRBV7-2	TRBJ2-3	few	TGTGCCAGCAGCTTAAGGGACAGGCGAGATACGCAGTATTTT	CASSLRDRRDTQYF
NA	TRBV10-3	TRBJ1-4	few	TGTGCCATCAGTGAGTCCTTAGGACAGCTTGCAACTAATGAAAAACTGTTTTTT	CAISESLGQLATNEKLFF
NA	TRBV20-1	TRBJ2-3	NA	TGCAGTGCTAGAGATGCAGGACGGAGGGCAGATACGCAGTATTTT	CSARDAGRRADTQYF
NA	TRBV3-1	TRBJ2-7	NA	NA	CASSFGGGTEYF
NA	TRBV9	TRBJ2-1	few	TGTGCCAGCAGCGTAGGGCAAACTAGGATCCGTTCGAATGAGCAGTTCTTC	CASSVGQTRIRSNEQFF
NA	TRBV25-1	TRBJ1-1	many	TGTGCCAGCAGTGAATACGGGGGCACTGAAGCTTTCTTT	CASSEYGGTEAFF
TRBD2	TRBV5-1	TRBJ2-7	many	TGCGCCAGCAGCTTGGGGCTAGCGGGAACGTACGAGCAGTACTTC	CASSLGLAGTYEQYF
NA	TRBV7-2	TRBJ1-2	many	TGTGCCAGCAGCCCCCAAACAGGGAACTATGGCTACACCTTC	CASSPQTGNYGYTF
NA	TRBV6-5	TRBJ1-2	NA	TGTGCCAGCAGTTCAAATTCTAACTATGGCTACACCTTC	CASSSNSNYGYTF
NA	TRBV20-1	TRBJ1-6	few	TGCAGTGCTAGTCGATTGACAGGACCAGTTTATAATTCACCCCTCCACTTT	CSASRLTGPVYNSPLHF
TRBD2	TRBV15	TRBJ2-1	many	TGTGCCACCAGCAGAGATGCCGGGACTAGCATTCCTCGTGAGCAGTTCTTC	CATSRDAGTSIPREQFF
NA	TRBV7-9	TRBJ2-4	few	TGTGCCAGCAGCTTTTTCGACAGGTTAAACATTCAGTACTTC	CASSFFDRLNIQYF
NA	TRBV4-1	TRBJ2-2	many	TGCGCCAGCAGCCAAGATAGGGGGGGTGCGAACACCGGGGAGCTGTTTTTT	CASSQDRGGANTGELFF
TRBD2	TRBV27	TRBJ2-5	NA	TGTGCCAGCAGTTTACGAGGTAGCGGGATCTTACCAACAAGAGAGACCCAGTACTTC	CASSLRGSGILPTRETQYF
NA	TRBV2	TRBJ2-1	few	TGTGCCAGCAGTGAAGACTCTGCGCGCAATGAGCAGTTCTTC	CASSEDSARNEQFF
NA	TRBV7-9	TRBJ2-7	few	TGTGCCAGCAGCTTAGCGAGGCTTTCGATCGAGCAGTACTTC	CASSLARLSIEQYF
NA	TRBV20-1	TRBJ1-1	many	TGCAGTGCTAGGAAGCCAGGTCGGGACACTGAAGCTTTCTTT	CSARKPGRDTEAFF
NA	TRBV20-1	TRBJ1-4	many	TGCAGTGCTAGTGACAGAATTAATGAAAAACTGTTTTTT	CSASDRINEKLFF
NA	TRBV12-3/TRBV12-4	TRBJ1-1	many	TGTGCCAGCAGTTCCCTCTGGGGGGCTTTCTTT	CASSSLWGAFF
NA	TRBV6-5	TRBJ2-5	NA	TGTGCCAGCAGTTACTTTGGCGCCTCAGAGACCCAGTACTTC	CASSYFGASETQYF